The present TCR beta chain was sequenced within a study of blood T cell repertoires in COVID-19. For the study at large: The samples span acute and convalescent COVID-19 from the United States, Italy and Spain. The cDNA or gDNA used as material had been derived from T cells, B-cell-depleted T cells, or PBMCs.

TCRdb's table, derived via immunoSEQ multiplex PCR, lists solely in-frame clones and lacks some. Found here are roughly 57,000 clones, approximately 90% of them singletons; the top ten hold 6% to 6.5%. This clone has just one count. One junction end does not reproduce the germline sequence, and a read error may be involved. The CDR3 is 14 residues long. Germline V lookup: CDR1 LNHNV, CDR2 YYDKDF (reference sequence). J is TRBJ2-1 and V is TRBV15, with D possibly matching TRBD1 (6 bases). The receptor's source is a woman aged 60-70 years with COVID-19, enrolled during active disease. What was sequenced was peripheral blood. CDR3 coding DNA: TGTGCCACCAGCAGAGATGAATTAGGGGACATACCTCTCTTC. Translating it yields CATSRDELGDIPLF.